The 23 T cell receptor beta chains presented below share a single source sample, sequenced in a study of cytomegalovirus exposure and HLA in healthy donors. The method was immunoSEQ multiplex PCR; TCRdb's version includes in-frame clones alone and lacks a portion of them. This sample has about 82,000 clones, with roughly 93% found just once. The sample consisted of PBMCs. Source of these receptors: a man aged 18 to 29 in good health and CMV-seronegative.

CDR3 in DNA: TGTGCCAGCAGTTACTCCCCCGGCAATGAGCAGTTCTTC. Protein: CASSYSPGNEQFF. This chain connects TRBV6-5 to TRBJ2-1; D uncertain. Trimming shortened V by 0 bases and J by 6 bases, and 6 bases separated the two germline ends. Looked up from germline, CDR1 is MNHEY and CDR2 is SVGAGI. This CDR3 contains 13 residues.

The rearrangement uses TRBV7-3 and TRBJ2-1; the match to TRBD2 covers 7 bases. After removal of 8 bases from V and 7 bases from J, the junction contained 2 bases not matched to a gene. This CDR3 is built from 11 residues. The V gene's germline CDR1 is SGHTA and CDR2 FQGTGA. Here the CDR3 DNA reads TGTGCCAGCGCTAGCGGTAATGAGCAGTTCTTC. Its translation: CASASGNEQFF.

The V call is TRBV2, the J call TRBJ1-2; 7 nucleotides align to TRBD1. J lost 4 bases, V lost 5 bases, and 7 bases had no gene match. CDR1 and CDR2 from the germline V gene are SNHLY and FYNNEI. The CDR3 is 14 amino acids. CDR3 sequence: CASSYRDSSYGYTF. CDR3 DNA: TGTGCCAGCAGTTACCGGGACAGCTCCTATGGCTACACCTTC.

The V call is TRBV7-2, the J call TRBJ2-5, with TRBD2 matching over 8 bases. CDR1 and CDR2 from the germline V gene are SGHTA and FQGNSA. V shed 6 bases and J 4 bases; nucleotides not matched to a gene: 4. The CDR3 covers 13 residues. CDR3 protein: CASSPGGVETQYF. The CDR3 nucleotides are TGTGCCAGCAGTCCGGGGGGGGTAGAGACCCAGTACTTC.

This chain connects TRBV6-1 to TRBJ1-2; 11 nucleotides line up with TRBD1. V dropped 2 bases and J dropped 4; count of bases not matched to a gene: 6. This CDR3 is built from 16 residues. Germline V gives CDR1 MNHNS, CDR2 SASEGT. The CDR3 region is CASSEPDRGRSYGYTF. DNA of the CDR3: TGTGCCAGCAGTGAACCGGACAGGGGGCGAAGCTATGGCTACACCTTC.

Details on this clone: Since a much larger clone is just one base distant, this may be a read error. The same CDR3 can be traced to other DNA sequences in this sample. V is TRBV5-1 and J is TRBJ1-3, with D maybe TRBD1 (5 bases). The germline V and J ends were trimmed by 4 bases and 4 bases, with 9 bases remaining between them. The CDR3 runs to 13 residues. CDR1 is SGHRS and CDR2 is YFSETQ in the germline V gene. CDR3 in DNA: TGCGCCAGCAGCCAGGGATCGGGAAACACCATATATTTT. Translating it yields CASSQGSGNTIYF. The complete variable domain, with remaining parts taken from reference TRBV5-1 and TRBJ1-3, reads KAGVTQTPRYLIKTRGQQVTLSCSPISGHRSVSWYQQTPGQGLQFLFEYFSETQRNKGNFPGRFSGRQFSNSRSEMNVSTLELGDSALYLCASSQGSGNTIYFGEGSWLTVV.

The gene calls are TRBV19 and TRBJ2-7; 10 positions agree with TRBD1. The V gene's germline CDR1 is LNHDA and CDR2 SQIVND (reference sequence). CDR3 length equals 15 residues. J lost 3 bases, V lost 5 bases, and 7 bases had no gene match. The CDR3 DNA sequence: TGTGCCAGTAGTCAGCCGGGACAGGGGTTCTACGAGCAGTACTTC. Residues: CASSQPGQGFYEQYF.

The genes are TRBV27 and TRBJ2-2; 9 bases align to TRBD1. Trimming removed 6 bases from V and 1 base from J; junction bases left unmatched: 3. CDR1 is MNHEY and CDR2 is SMNVEV in the germline V gene (reference sequence). CDR3 size: 15 residues. For the CDR3, the DNA is TGTGCCAGCAGCGGACAGGGGAGGAACACCGGGGAGCTGTTTTTT. Protein sequence: CASSGQGRNTGELFF.

The rearrangement uses TRBV28 and TRBJ1-1, with D maybe TRBD1 (6 bases). V was shortened by 9 bases and J by 1 base, with 12 bases between the two germline ends. This CDR3 region has 13 residues. Germline CDR1 reads MDHEN; CDR2 reads SYDVKM. CDR3 in DNA: TGTGCCAGTAACGGACAGCCGAACACTGAAGCTTTCTTT. It is translated as CASNGQPNTEAFF.

The V gene is TRBV4-2, the J gene TRBJ2-3; maybe TRBD2 (6 bases). CDR3 length equals 16 residues. In germline, CDR1 is LGHNA, CDR2 YNFKEQ. V was cut by 4 bases and J by 2 bases, with 16 bases left in between. The CDR3 DNA reads TGTGCCAGCAGCCTAGGAGGGGTAGTCGACACAGATACGCAGTATTTT. Amino acid sequence: CASSLGGVVDTDTQYF.

V and J are TRBV7-6 and TRBJ2-3; TRBD2 might be the D (5 bases). CDR1 is SGHVS and CDR2 is FNYEAQ in the germline V gene. The CDR3 runs to 15 residues. V was clipped by 2 bases and J by 0 bases, with 9 bases between them. CDR3 nucleotides: TGTGCCAGCAGCTTACAAGCGGCTAGCACAGATACGCAGTATTTT. Translated: CASSLQAASTDTQYF.

The chain recombines TRBV19 with TRBJ1-1; D unclear. Germline V gives CDR1 LNHDA, CDR2 SQIVND (reference sequence). The length of the CDR3 is 9 residues. In DNA, the CDR3 is TGTCGGGGAGGGACTGAAGCTTTCTTT. It specifies CRGGTEAFF. The full variable domain, rest sourced from reference TRBV19 and TRBJ1-1, is DGGITQSPKYLFRKEGQNVTLSCEQNLNHDAMYWYRQDPGQGLRLIYYSQIVNDFQKGDIAEGYSVSREKKESFPLTVTSAQKNPTAFYLCRGGTEAFFGQGTRLTVV.

The rearrangement joins TRBV18 to TRBJ1-4; D gene uncertain. V lost 1 base, J lost 7 bases, and 10 bases lay in between. The germline V gene encodes CDR1 KGHSH and CDR2 LQKENI. This CDR3 contains 14 residues. The CDR3 region is CASSPRAPGEKLFF. The CDR3, as DNA: TGTGCCAGCTCACCACGGGCGCCAGGTGAAAAACTGTTTTTT.

The sample holds one count of this clone. V and J are TRBV18 and TRBJ2-1, with 7 bases identical to TRBD2. CDR1 and CDR2 (germline): KGHSH, LQKENI. CDR3 length: 16 residues. Germline trimming cut 3 bases from V and 2 bases from J; bases unmatched to any gene: 7. The CDR3 loop reads CASSPPPAGAYNEQFF. The DNA of the CDR3 is TGTGCCAGCTCACCCCCCCCCGCGGGAGCCTACAATGAGCAGTTCTTC.

In its sample, this clone was seen a few times. The rearrangement joins TRBV6-5 to TRBJ1-4, with 7 bases identical to TRBD1. V lost 0 bases to trimming and J lost 8 bases; unmatched junction nucleotides: 6. In germline, CDR1 is MNHEY, CDR2 SVGAGI. The CDR3 length is 15 residues. CDR3 residues: CASSYSRGRGEKLFF. For the CDR3, the DNA is TGTGCCAGCAGTTACTCGAGGGGGCGAGGGGAAAAACTGTTTTTT.

The chain uses TRBV2 and TRBJ1-1, with a tentative D call TRBD1 (6 bases). The CDR3 spans 15 residues. Germline loops: CDR1 SNHLY, CDR2 FYNNEI. V was cut by 2 bases and J by 3 bases, with 13 bases left in between. This chain's CDR3 is CASSESGGAYTEAFF. Here the CDR3 DNA reads TGTGCCAGCAGTGAATCGGGGGGGGCATACACTGAAGCTTTCTTT.

The rearrangement joins TRBV18 to TRBJ2-3, with a tentative D call TRBD1 (5 bases). Germline assignment: CDR1 KGHSH and CDR2 LQKENI. This CDR3 is built from 15 residues. Trimming pared 1 base from V and 0 bases from J, leaving 8 bases between. The CDR3 loop reads CASSPRQKSTDTQYF. The DNA for the CDR3 is TGTGCCAGCTCACCACGACAGAAAAGCACAGATACGCAGTATTTT.

The DNA for the CDR3 is TGCGCCAGCAGCAGACTGCCGGGACAGGTATACAATGAGCAGTTCTTC. This codes for CASSRLPGQVYNEQFF. The rearrangement links TRBV5-1 to TRBJ2-1; 8 bases match TRBD1. With V trimmed by 4 bases and J by 4 bases, 10 bases remained unmatched. The CDR3 runs 16 residues. Germline values: CDR1 SGHRS, CDR2 YFSETQ. The whole variable domain, filled in from reference TRBV5-1 and TRBJ2-1, reads KAGVTQTPRYLIKTRGQQVTLSCSPISGHRSVSWYQQTPGQGLQFLFEYFSETQRNKGNFPGRFSGRQFSNSRSEMNVSTLELGDSALYLCASSRLPGQVYNEQFFGPGTRLTVL.

The V gene is TRBV15, the J gene TRBJ2-1, with 10 bases fitting TRBD2. CDR1 is LNHNV, CDR2 YYDKDF, per germline (reference sequence). The CDR3 contains 16 residues. V lost 0 bases, J lost 8 bases, and 7 bases stayed unmatched. CDR3: CATSRDLSGRADEQFF. CDR3 in DNA: TGTGCCACCAGCAGAGATCTGAGCGGGAGGGCAGATGAGCAGTTCTTC.

V usage is TRBV12-5 and J usage is TRBJ2-1; 7 bases line up with TRBD1. J was trimmed by 6 bases and V by 4 bases; bases with no gene match: 3. This CDR3 comprises 13 residues. Germline loops: CDR1 LGHNT, CDR2 FRNRAP. CDR3 DNA sequence: TGTGCTAGTGGTTCTGACAGGGTCAATGAGCAGTTCTTC. Encoded protein: CASGSDRVNEQFF.

The gene calls are TRBV27 and TRBJ2-7; the D gene is possibly TRBD1 (6 bases). The length of the CDR3 is 15 residues. Germline V gene lookup returns CDR1 MNHEY and CDR2 SMNVEV (reference sequence). V lost 4 bases and J lost 1, with 14 bases in between. The CDR3 nucleotides are TGTGCCAGCAGTTACAGGGTGGGGCTTTCCTACGAGCAGTACTTC. Its protein is CASSYRVGLSYEQYF.

The V call is TRBV5-1, the J call TRBJ2-5; D gene unclear. The V and J ends lost 0 bases and 4 bases respectively, with 16 bases between them. This CDR3 has 16 residues. Germline V lookup: CDR1 SGHRS, CDR2 YFSETQ. In DNA form, the CDR3 reads TGCGCCAGCAGCTTGGCCATACGGAACCCAGGAGAGACCCAGTACTTC. This gives the protein CASSLAIRNPGETQYF.

This chain joins TRBV5-4 and TRBJ2-7, with D possibly being TRBD1 (6 bases). Germline CDR1 SGHNT, CDR2 YYREEE (reference sequence). V was cut by 0 bases and J by 5 bases, with 9 bases left in between. The CDR3 loop spans 13 amino acids. This CDR3 reads CASSLDRDNEQYF. The CDR3 DNA reads TGTGCCAGCAGCTTGGACCGGGACAACGAGCAGTACTTC.